One T cell receptor beta chain is described in this entry. The antigen is unknown. The sample originates from a study of CXCR3-negative and CXCR3-positive naive CD8 T cells. Notes on the study in general: Naive subsets had comparable surface CD5, so TRB CDR3 properties gauged TCR strength. Similarly elevated diversity marked both naive subsets, with memory CD8+ cells showing far lower diversity. TRBV-TRBJ usage was similar across naive CXCR3 subsets but distinct in memory cells.

This CDR3 is 17 amino acids long. Germline-derived CDR1 and CDR2 are ENHRY and SYGVKD. Every CD8+ subset sample held around 300,000 flow-sorted cells, done in triplicate. UMI-labeled 5' RACE TRB cDNA libraries were prepared from the cells. TCRdb reanalyzed the 5' RACE reads and collapses them to one entry per CDR3 protein, without DNA. The repertoire table contains tens of thousands of distinct CDR3 sequences. The sequencing input was memory CD8+ T cells from blood. This TCR was sampled from a human donor in good health. Some clones in this sample may be carry-over from other donors' samples. The V and J genes are TRBV10-3 and TRBJ1-1; the TCRdb call, TRBD1, lacks DNA for checking. The CDR3 sequence is CAISEPPRTDMNTEAFF.